This T cell receptor beta chain was captured in a study of vaccination effects on CD4 cells after COVID-19 (dated by TCRdb to 2022 to 2024). Some background on the complete study: To identify antigen-specific CD4+ T cell clonotypes by their expansion, the ViraFEST assay first stimulated PBMC with viral peptide pools and then applied TCR sequencing. SARS-CoV-2 spike-specific CD4+ TCR repertoires were compared before and after mRNA vaccination in COVID-19 convalescent patients and in infection-naive vaccine recipients. Around 2 million PBMC per well were cultured in IMDM with roughly 5% human AB serum, 10 IU/ml IL-2 and gentamicin, plus 10 ug/ml peptides. Post-vaccine samples across the study were collected a median of 72 days after the second dose, with a range of 14 to 241. Cultures from other donors in the study were sequenced with the Oncomine TCR Beta short-read assay on an Illumina iSeq 100. Altogether, around eleven COVID-19 convalescent patients and a handful of SARS-CoV-2-naive healthy vaccine recipients made up the full study.

Library preparation was by the immunoSEQ multiplex PCR assay. TCR beta CDR3 sequencing was performed on DNA from the cultured, isolated CD4+ T cells. Processing in the source paper ran as follows. The analysis removed non-productive TCR sequences, trimmed reads to the CDR3 region, and retained only CDR3s that were 7 or more amino acids long. Antigen-specific clonotypes were identified with the MANAFEST web app by comparing expansion in peptide wells against reference cultures. Positive clones required FDR<0.05 expansion versus reference and all other wells, odds ratio above 5, and frequency above 0.1% in two replicate wells. A clonotype was called cross-reactive if it was significantly expanded both in SARS-CoV-2 spike wells and in at least one common cold coronavirus spike condition. Levenshtein distance calculated with the stringdist R package was used to assess CDR3 similarity, and unrooted trees were constructed with ape in R 3.6.1. Here the immuneACCESS table is served through TCRdb, limited to in-frame sequences with V and J called. Missing clones are a known gap in these copies; in checked studies unresolved V genes cover under half, and the rest lacks a known reason. V and J calls and clone size follow that table, whereas D and trimming were derived from the DNA. The sample data list about 57,000 clones, and less than 80% of these were observed just once. The biggest ten clones account for more than 3.5% of the sample.

Beyond this particular receptor, the publication reports: Among healthy vaccine recipients, nearly all vaccine-induced clones were SARS-CoV-2 mono-reactive, and only 1 of 255 was cross-reactive with common cold coronaviruses. At late post-vaccination timepoints, both infection-induced and vaccine-induced clones showed marked clonal contraction, consistent with waning T cell responses. Limitations of the study were the small number of convalescent patients and the absence of early post-infection timepoints.

After more than nine days of culture, CD4+ T cells were isolated with the EasySep CD4+ T cell isolation kit. Each participant got two doses of an mRNA SARS-CoV-2 vaccine, either BNT162b2 or mRNA-1273. The absence of prior SARS-CoV-2 infection in healthy vaccine recipients was confirmed by negative nucleocapsid antibodies before and after vaccination. On days 3 and 7, half of the culture medium was replaced with fresh IL-2-containing medium. Unless noted otherwise, every peptide stimulation condition was cultured in triplicate wells. Using Ficoll-Paque Plus gradient centrifugation, PBMC were separated from whole blood and then either used fresh or cryopreserved at -140C. Genomic DNA was extracted from cultured CD4+ T cells with the QIAamp micro DNA kit. Of note for this clone: The clone's antigen remains unknown. Base qualities were left out, and no much larger clone turns up one base away.

This TCR was recovered from a human donor who received a COVID-19 vaccine. This sample comprised CD4+ T cells from PBMCs cultured without peptide, obtained after COVID-19 vaccination.

The nucleotide sequence reads TGTGCCAGTAGTATCGGTGACAGGGGCTATAATTCACCCCTCCACTTT. Translated, this is CASSIGDRGYNSPLHF. The chain uses TRBV19 and TRBJ1-6; 8 bases in the middle match TRBD1. From V the trimming removes 3 bases and from J it removes 3 bases, while the gene matches leave 4 bases of the junction unaccounted for. The germline V gene (reference sequence) yields LNHDA for CDR1 and SQIVND for CDR2. From cysteine to phenylalanine, the CDR3 is 16 amino acids long. Left in the record is the CDR3 DNA by itself, 48 bases read in frame from the first base.